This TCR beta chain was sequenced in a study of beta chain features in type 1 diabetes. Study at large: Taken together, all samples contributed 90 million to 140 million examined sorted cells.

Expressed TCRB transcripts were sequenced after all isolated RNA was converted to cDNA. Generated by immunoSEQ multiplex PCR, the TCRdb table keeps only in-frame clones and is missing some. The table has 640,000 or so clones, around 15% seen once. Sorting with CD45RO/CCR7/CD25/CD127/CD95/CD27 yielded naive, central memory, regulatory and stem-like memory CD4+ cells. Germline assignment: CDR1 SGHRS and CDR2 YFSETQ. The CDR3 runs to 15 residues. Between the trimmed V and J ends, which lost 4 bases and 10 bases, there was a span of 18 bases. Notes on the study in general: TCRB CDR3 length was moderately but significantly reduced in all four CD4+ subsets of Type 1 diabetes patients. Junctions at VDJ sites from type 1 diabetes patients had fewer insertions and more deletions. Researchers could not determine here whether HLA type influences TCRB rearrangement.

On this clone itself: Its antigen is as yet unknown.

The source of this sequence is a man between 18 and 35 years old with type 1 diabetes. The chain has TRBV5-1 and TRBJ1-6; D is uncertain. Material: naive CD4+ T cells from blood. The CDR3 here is CASSLVPSAGSPLHF. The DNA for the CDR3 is TGCGCCAGCAGCCTAGTTCCTTCAGCGGGATCACCCCTCCACTTT.